The TCR beta chain under discussion was sequenced for a study of blood T cell repertoires in COVID-19. Sequenced by immunoSEQ multiplex PCR; TCRdb stores in-frame clones only, minus some. The sample carries 230,000 or so clones, roughly 90% recorded once. CDR1 and CDR2 from the germline V gene are KGHDR and SFDVKD. CDR3 length: 14 amino acids. The V end was cut by 1 base, the J end by 2 bases, with 7 bases between. The receptor's source is a woman aged 55-69 years with COVID-19, enrolled during active disease. This chain uses TRBV24-1 with TRBJ1-2; D is uncertain. Sequenced material: peripheral blood. DNA of the CDR3: TGTGCCACCAGTGATTTCAGCAGGAACTATGGCTACACCTTC. Encoded protein: CATSDFSRNYGYTF.